The 14 T cell receptor beta chains listed next were all sequenced from one sample in a study of control samples from healthy donors and cancer patients. Sequencing was performed with immunoSEQ multiplex PCR; in TCRdb, only in-frame clones are kept and a portion is missing. The repertoire consists of roughly 170,000 clones, with approximately 94% occurring once and the leading ten covering around 1.3%. Sequenced input: blood. Receptor source: a woman aged 18-30 years in good health.

The chain uses TRBV7-2 and TRBJ1-2, with 7 bases matching TRBD1. J gave up 0 bases and V 2 bases, and 3 bases lay outside the gene matches. This CDR3 comprises 15 residues. Looked up from germline, CDR1 is SGHTA and CDR2 is FQGNSA. CDR3 residues: CASSLKTGTNYGYTF. CDR3 coding DNA: TGTGCCAGCAGCTTAAAGACAGGGACTAACTATGGCTACACCTTC.

The CDR3 DNA sequence: TGTGCCAGCAGGGACAGGGCCTATGGCTACACCTTC. The encoded protein is CASRDRAYGYTF. The J gene is TRBJ1-2, the V gene TRBV27, with 8 nucleotides matching TRBD1. After removal of 6 bases from V and 4 bases from J, the junction contained 1 base not matched to a gene. CDR1 MNHEY and CDR2 SMNVEV come from the germline V gene (reference sequence). The CDR3 consists of 12 residues.

The chain is built from TRBV15 and TRBJ1-3; D gene ambiguous. This CDR3 is built from 15 residues. V lost 0 bases and J lost 2, with 8 bases in between. Germline V gene data show CDR1 as LNHNV and CDR2 as YYDKDF (reference sequence). The CDR3 region has the DNA TGTGCCACCAGCAGAGATCTTAGGACTGGAAACACCATATATTTT. Translating gives CATSRDLRTGNTIYF.

This CDR3 is CASSPERQQPQHF. The CDR3 DNA follows: TGTGCCAGCAGCCCGGAAAGACAGCAGCCCCAGCATTTT. The chain is built from TRBV7-2 and TRBJ1-5, with D perhaps matching TRBD1 (5 bases). Trimming took 5 bases from V and 7 from J, leaving 12 bases between them. This CDR3 is built from 13 residues. The germline gives CDR1 SGHTA, CDR2 FQGNSA.

In this sample, this clone turned up once. The rearrangement links TRBV28 to TRBJ1-3; unclear D gene. CDR1 MDHEN and CDR2 SYDVKM come from the germline V gene. The V gene lost 9 bases and the J gene lost 0 bases, with 18 bases spanning the gap. This CDR3 contains 16 residues. The CDR3 DNA is TGTGCCAGTGCGGAGAACGTACGGAGCTCTGGAAACACCATATATTTT. Its protein product is CASAENVRSSGNTIYF.

V usage is TRBV3-1 (or the pseudogene TRBV3-2) and J usage is TRBJ2-3; D gene unclear. Germline lookup yields CDR1 LGHDT and CDR2 YNNKEL (reference sequence). The V end was cut by 2 bases, the J end by 6 bases, with 24 bases between. The CDR3 has 18 residues. The CDR3, as DNA: TGTGCCAGCAGCCAACCAAGACCGCTAATCCAATCTGCGGATACGCAGTATTTT. Translation: CASSQPRPLIQSADTQYF.

The chain uses TRBV12-5 and TRBJ1-2; D possibly corresponds to TRBD1 (6 bases). The CDR3 is made up of 18 amino acids. The germline V gene encodes CDR1 LGHNT and CDR2 FRNRAP. Trimming removed 2 bases from V and 2 bases from J, with 21 bases in between. The CDR3 DNA reads as TGTGCTAGTGGTTTGCAGCTTTCATCAGGGGTACCAAACTATGGCTACACCTTC. It translates to CASGLQLSSGVPNYGYTF.

The chain employs TRBV7-9 and TRBJ2-1, with 7 nucleotides matching TRBD2. Germline trimming cut 6 bases from V and 7 bases from J; bases unmatched to any gene: 12. There are 15 residues in the CDR3. Germline CDR1 and CDR2: SEHNR and FQNEAQ (reference sequence). DNA for the CDR3: TGTGCCAGCAGATCCTCGGGACTACCAGGGAATGAGCAGTTCTTC. Translation gives CASRSSGLPGNEQFF.

This sequence joins TRBV11-3 and TRBJ2-3, with 10 nucleotides matching TRBD2. The germline gives CDR1 SGHNT, CDR2 YENEEA. V lost 1 base, J lost 0 bases, and 4 bases stayed unmatched. The CDR3 covers 17 residues. In DNA form, the CDR3 reads TGTGCCAGCAGCTTAGGGCTGACTAGCGGGAGCACAGATACGCAGTATTTT. Translation: CASSLGLTSGSTDTQYF.

The rearrangement links TRBV11-3 to TRBJ1-2; TRBD1 is a possible D gene (5 bases). This CDR3 is 13 amino acids long. The V gene's germline CDR1 is SGHNT and CDR2 YENEEA. V was pared by 0 bases and J by 6 bases, with 8 bases between. CDR3 DNA: TGTGCCAGCAGCTTAGACAGGGAGGATGGCTACACCTTC. Its translation is CASSLDREDGYTF. Drawing the rest from reference TRBV11-3 and TRBJ1-2, the complete variable domain is EAGVVQSPRYKIIEKKQPVAFWCNPISGHNTLYWYLQNLGQGPELLIRYENEEAVDDSQLPKDRFSAERLKGVDSTLKIQPAELGDSAVYLCASSLDREDGYTFGSGTRLTVV.

The chain is built from TRBV6-6 and TRBJ2-7, with D possibly being TRBD2 (5 bases). Trimming removed 0 bases at V and 11 bases at J, with 14 bases between. The CDR3 has 13 residues. CDR1 MNHNY and CDR2 SVGAGI come from the germline V gene (reference sequence). The CDR3 is CASSYSEEAPEYF. DNA for the CDR3: TGTGCCAGCAGTTACTCGGAGGAGGCCCCGGAGTACTTC.

The chain uses TRBV11-3 and TRBJ2-3; D is uncertain. Germline values: CDR1 SGHNT, CDR2 YENEEA. Trimming removed 3 bases from V and 2 bases from J, with 12 bases in between. The CDR3 runs 15 residues. Here the CDR3 DNA reads TGTGCCAGCAGCTTCTCCTTACAGCTCACAGATACGCAGTATTTT. Amino acid sequence: CASSFSLQLTDTQYF.

Comment on this clone: At one end, the junction sequence differs from germline, possibly due to a read error. The chain is built from TRBV5-1 and TRBJ2-3; D is perhaps TRBD2 (6 bases). Germline CDR1 and CDR2: SGHRS and YFSETQ. The CDR3 spans 15 residues. The CDR3 here is CASSLGGWGTDTQYF. The CDR3 bases are TGCGCCAGCAGCCTGGGGGGTTGGGGCACGGATACGCAGTATTTT.

The chain combines TRBV5-1 with TRBJ2-2; 8 nucleotides agree with TRBD1. The CDR3 has 17 residues. With V trimmed by 3 bases and J by 6 bases, 13 bases remained unmatched. From germline, CDR1 is SGHRS and CDR2 YFSETQ. The CDR3 loop reads CASSSDGTGGNSGELFF. The CDR3 DNA reads TGCGCCAGCAGCTCTGATGGGACAGGAGGTAACTCCGGGGAGCTGTTTTTT.